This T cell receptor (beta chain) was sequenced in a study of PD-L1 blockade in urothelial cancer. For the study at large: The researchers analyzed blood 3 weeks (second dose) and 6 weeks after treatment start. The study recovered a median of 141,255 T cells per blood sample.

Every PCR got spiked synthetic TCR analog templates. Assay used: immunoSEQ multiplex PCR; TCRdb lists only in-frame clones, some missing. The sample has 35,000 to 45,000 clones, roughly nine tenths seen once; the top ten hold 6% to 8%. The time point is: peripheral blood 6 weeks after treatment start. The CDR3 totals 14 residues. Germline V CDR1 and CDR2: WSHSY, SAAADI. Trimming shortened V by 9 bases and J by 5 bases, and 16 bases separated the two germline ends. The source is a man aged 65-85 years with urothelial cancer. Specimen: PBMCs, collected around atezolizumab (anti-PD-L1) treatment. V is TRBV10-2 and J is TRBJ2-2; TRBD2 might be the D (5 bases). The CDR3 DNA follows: TGCGCCAGATCTCGAGAGGGTCTGACCGGGGAGCTGTTTTTT. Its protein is CARSREGLTGELFF.